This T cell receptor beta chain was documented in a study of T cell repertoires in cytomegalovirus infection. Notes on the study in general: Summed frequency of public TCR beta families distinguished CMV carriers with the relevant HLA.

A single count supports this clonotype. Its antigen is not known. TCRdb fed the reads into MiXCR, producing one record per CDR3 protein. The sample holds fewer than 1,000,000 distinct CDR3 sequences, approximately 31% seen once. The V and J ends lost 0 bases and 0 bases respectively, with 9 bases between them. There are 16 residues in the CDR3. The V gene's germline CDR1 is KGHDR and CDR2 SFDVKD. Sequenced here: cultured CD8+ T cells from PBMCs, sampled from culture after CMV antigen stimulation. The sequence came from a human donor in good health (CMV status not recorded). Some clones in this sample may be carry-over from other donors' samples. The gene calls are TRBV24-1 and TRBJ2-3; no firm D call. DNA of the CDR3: TGTGCCACCAGTGATTTGGCGGAATCTAGCACAGATACGCAGTATTTT. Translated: CATSDLAESSTDTQYF.